Listed here are 16 T cell receptor beta chains from one sample, sequenced in a study of cytomegalovirus exposure and HLA in healthy donors. 60 Vbeta and 13 Jbeta primers were used in PCR. Sequenced by immunoSEQ multiplex PCR; TCRdb stores in-frame clones only, minus some. The table includes about 100,000 clones, 78% detected once. What was sequenced was PBMCs. The receptor source for this set is a woman between 55 and 75 years old in good health and CMV-seronegative.

The chain is built from TRBV7-2 and TRBJ2-3; 7 positions agree with TRBD2. V lost 7 bases, J lost 7 bases, and 8 bases stayed unmatched. Germline V gene sequence: CDR1 SGHTA, CDR2 FQGNSA. CDR3 length: 13 amino acids. The CDR3 protein is CASTLGGVYTQYF. CDR3 nucleotide sequence: TGTGCCAGCACCCTGGGGGGGGTGTATACGCAGTATTTT.

CDR3 sequence: CASSGQGANEQFF. DNA for the CDR3: TGTGCCAGCAGCGGACAGGGGGCGAATGAGCAGTTCTTC. The V gene is TRBV6-5, the J gene TRBJ2-1; 11 bases align to TRBD1. Germline values: CDR1 MNHEY, CDR2 SVGAGI. The CDR3 is 13 amino acids. The V gene end was trimmed by 6 bases and the J gene end by 7 bases; junction bases not matched to a gene: 2.

The chain is built from TRBV10-3 and TRBJ1-1; possible D gene TRBD1, 5 bases. Trimming removed 4 bases from V and 2 bases from J, with 8 bases in between. CDR3 length equals 13 residues. Germline CDR1 is ENHRY and CDR2 is SYGVKD. In DNA form, the CDR3 reads TGTGCCATCAGTGGGGGCAGTAACACTGAAGCTTTCTTT. Translation: CAISGGSNTEAFF.

The V gene is TRBV7-2, the J gene TRBJ1-3; possible D gene TRBD1, 5 bases. V was clipped by 5 bases and J by 0 bases, with 11 bases between them. The CDR3 covers 15 residues. Germline CDR1 and CDR2: SGHTA and FQGNSA. CDR3 residues: CASSTSTASGNTIYF. The DNA for the CDR3 is TGTGCCAGCAGCACTTCGACAGCCTCTGGAAACACCATATATTTT.

The chain carries TRBV7-2 and TRBJ2-3; maybe TRBD1 (5 bases). Trimming took off 0 bases at V and 4 bases at J, with 8 bases between the two ends. Germline V lookup: CDR1 SGHTA, CDR2 FQGNSA. The CDR3 totals 14 residues. CDR3 DNA sequence: TGTGCCAGCAGCTTAGCCCAGGGCCCAGATACGCAGTATTTT. Its protein is CASSLAQGPDTQYF.

The rearrangement joins TRBV7-9 to TRBJ2-1, with D possibly being TRBD2 (5 bases). The V end lost 2 bases, the J end lost 6 bases, and 8 bases lay between the germline ends. Germline CDR1 reads SEHNR; CDR2 reads FQNEAQ (reference sequence). The CDR3 runs 13 residues. CDR3 sequence (DNA): TGTGCCAGCAGCTTAACTAGTACCAATGAGCAGTTCTTC. Its protein is CASSLTSTNEQFF.

This clone has just one count. The chain combines TRBV9 with TRBJ2-1, with D possibly being TRBD2 (5 bases). CDR3 length: 12 residues. Germline-derived CDR1 and CDR2 are SGDLS and YYNGEE. Trimming left V 1 base short and J 7 bases short, with 6 bases between. The CDR3 DNA is TGTGCCAGCAGCGTACCGGGAAATGAGCAGTTCTTC. This encodes CASSVPGNEQFF.

The J gene is TRBJ2-1, the V gene TRBV11-3, with TRBD1 identical over 7 bases. The CDR3 sequence is 15 residues long. The V gene end was trimmed by 5 bases and the J gene end by 6 bases; junction bases not matched to a gene: 10. Germline V gene lookup returns CDR1 SGHNT and CDR2 YENEEA. The CDR3 reads CASSPRKGALNEQFF. The CDR3, as DNA: TGTGCCAGCAGCCCCCGGAAGGGGGCACTCAATGAGCAGTTCTTC.

V and J are TRBV10-3 and TRBJ1-1, with D tentatively TRBD1 (5 bases). V lost 0 bases and J 1 base, leaving 6 bases between the germline ends. This CDR3 is built from 14 residues. Germline lookup yields CDR1 ENHRY and CDR2 SYGVKD. The CDR3 spells CAISESQGNTEAFF. In DNA, the CDR3 is TGTGCCATCAGTGAGTCCCAGGGGAACACTGAAGCTTTCTTT.

Here the CDR3 DNA reads TGTGCCAGCAACCAACAGGGACCCTACGAGCAGTACTTC. Residues: CASNQQGPYEQYF. The V and J genes are TRBV5-6 and TRBJ2-7; a possible D gene is TRBD1 (6 bases). Germline assignment: CDR1 SGHDT and CDR2 YYEEEE. The CDR3 runs to 13 residues. Trimming shortened V by 6 bases and J by 2 bases, and 12 bases separated the two germline ends.

The chain links TRBV25-1 to TRBJ2-3, with D perhaps TRBD1 (5 bases). Germline CDR1 and CDR2: MGHDK and SYGVNS. V shed 3 bases and J shed 2 bases, with 12 bases lying between them. The CDR3 covers 15 residues. The DNA of the CDR3 is TGTGCCAGCAGTGATCAGGGATCATTCACAGATACGCAGTATTTT. Translation: CASSDQGSFTDTQYF.

The chain joins TRBV18 to TRBJ1-5, with 7 bases matching TRBD1. Germline assignment: CDR1 KGHSH and CDR2 LQKENI. Trimming removed 2 bases from V and 1 base from J; junction bases left unmatched: 2. The CDR3 is 15 residues long. CDR3 DNA sequence: TGTGCCAGCTCACCAGGCAGGGGGAGCAATCAGCCCCAGCATTTT. Protein product: CASSPGRGSNQPQHF.

This chain connects TRBV19 to TRBJ1-1; tentative D call: TRBD1 (6 bases). The CDR3 consists of 17 residues. Trimming pared 3 bases from V and 0 bases from J, leaving 17 bases between. CDR1 and CDR2 (germline): LNHDA, SQIVND (reference sequence). The DNA of the CDR3 is TGTGCCAGTAGTATGGGGGGGCAGGGGACCCTGAACACTGAAGCTTTCTTT. This codes for CASSMGGQGTLNTEAFF.

This chain uses TRBV29-1 with TRBJ2-5; 7 positions agree with TRBD1. The J call may be faulty, since TRBJ2-7 better matches the DNA end. Germline loops: CDR1 SQVTM, CDR2 ANQGSEA. The CDR3 spans 14 residues. The CDR3 DNA is TGCAGCGTTGCTGTCAGACGACAGGGATACGAGCAGTACTTC. This codes for CSVAVRRQGYEQYF.

This clone showed up just a few times. The V and J genes are TRBV11-1 and TRBJ1-5, with 8 nucleotides matching TRBD1. V lost 6 bases to trimming and J lost 4 bases; unmatched junction nucleotides: 2. This CDR3 has 13 residues. Germline CDR1 and CDR2: SGHAT and FQDESV (reference sequence). The CDR3 region has the DNA TGTGCCAGCAGAAGACAGGGGAATCAGCCCCAGCATTTT. Translated, it gives CASRRQGNQPQHF.

J is TRBJ2-5 and V is TRBV7-2, with 10 bases matching TRBD1. The CDR3 runs 15 residues. Germline values: CDR1 SGHTA, CDR2 FQGNSA. Trimming took 5 bases from V and 1 from J; bases not matched to a gene: 4. CDR3 in amino acids: CASSARDRGQETQYF. The CDR3 DNA sequence: TGTGCCAGCAGCGCCCGGGACAGGGGCCAAGAGACCCAGTACTTC.